One and the same sample provided the 6 T cell receptor beta chains below, sequenced in a study of blood T cell repertoires in COVID-19. Repertoires were generated with immunoSEQ multiplex PCR, while TCRdb's copy carries only in-frame clones and drops some. Here the sample spans about 260,000 clones, 88% being singletons. Input material: peripheral blood. All receptors derive from a woman in her twenties or thirties with COVID-19, enrolled during active disease.

The genes are TRBV7-3 and TRBJ1-5; no definite D call. The length of the CDR3 is 13 residues. The germline V gene encodes CDR1 SGHTA and CDR2 FQGTGA. Deletions cut 1 base from V and 7 bases from J, with 8 bases between. The CDR3 sequence is CASSLKAGQPQHF. The DNA of the CDR3 is TGTGCCAGCAGCTTAAAGGCGGGGCAGCCCCAGCATTTT.

The chain is built from TRBV7-9 and TRBJ1-6, with 8 bases aligning to TRBD1. CDR3 length equals 16 residues. Per germline, CDR1 SEHNR and CDR2 FQNEAQ (reference sequence). V was pared by 6 bases and J by 7 bases, with 11 bases of the junction left unmatched. DNA of the CDR3: TGTGCCAGCAGTCGACAGGGAGGACAGGGAAATTCACCCCTCCACTTT. Encoded protein: CASSRQGGQGNSPLHF.

This clone came up once. This same CDR3 is encoded by further DNA sequences in the sample. The rearrangement uses TRBV13 and TRBJ2-5; 10 bases align to TRBD1. The V gene end was trimmed by 4 bases and the J gene end by 5 bases; junction bases not matched to a gene: 7. CDR3 length: 15 residues. Looked up from germline, CDR1 is PRHDT and CDR2 is FYEKMQ (reference sequence). The CDR3 sequence: CASSSDGTGDETQYF. The CDR3 region has the DNA TGTGCCAGCAGCTCAGACGGGACAGGGGACGAGACCCAGTACTTC.

The rearrangement joins TRBV4-2 to TRBJ2-7; D uncertain. CDR3 length equals 13 residues. CDR1 and CDR2 (germline): LGHNA, YNFKEQ. V was shortened by 0 bases and J by 4 bases, with 7 bases between the two germline ends. The CDR3 DNA sequence: TGTGCCAGCAGCCAAGAGGCCGGGTACGAGCAGTACTTC. Translated: CASSQEAGYEQYF.

In its sample, this clone was seen once. V usage is TRBV27 and J usage is TRBJ1-2, with a weak D call TRBD1 (6 bases). The germline gives CDR1 MNHEY, CDR2 SMNVEV (reference sequence). The V gene lost 6 bases and the J gene lost 4 bases, with 15 bases spanning the gap. The CDR3 has 14 amino acids. Here the CDR3 reads CASRSGGRSYGYTF. CDR3 in DNA: TGTGCCAGCAGGTCTGGGGGCAGGAGCTATGGCTACACCTTC.

This sequence joins TRBV6-2 or TRBV6-3 and TRBJ2-7, with 7 bases aligning to TRBD1. The J segment lost 3 bases and the V segment lost 2 bases, leaving 10 bases of the junction unmatched. Germline lookup yields CDR1 MNHEY and CDR2 SVGEGT. CDR3 length equals 16 residues. The CDR3 reads CASSYIGTEGLYEQYF. For the CDR3, the DNA is TGTGCCAGCAGTTACATCGGGACAGAGGGCCTCTACGAGCAGTACTTC.